What follows is one T cell receptor beta chain and its context. This sample is part of a study of blood T cell repertoires in COVID-19. Study as a whole: The United States, Italy and Spain provided the acute and convalescent COVID-19 samples. PBMCs, B-cell-depleted T cells, or T cells provided the cDNA or gDNA that made up the material.

In the study's own analysis: Amplified reference gene primers provided the basis for estimating nucleated cell counts. Sequencing used immunoSEQ multiplex PCR; TCRdb keeps in-frame clones, though not all of them. That table supplies the V and J calls and clone size; D and trimming were determined from the DNA. The sample carries under 300,000 clones, around nine tenths recorded once. Germline V gene data show CDR1 as WSHSY and CDR2 as SAAADI. This CDR3 comprises 13 residues. V was cut by 5 bases and J by 5 bases, with 12 bases left in between. The sequenced material came from peripheral blood. The clonotype was recovered from a middle-aged woman who had recovered from COVID-19. The chain links TRBV10-2 to TRBJ1-2, with D possibly TRBD1 on 6 matching bases. The CDR3 loop reads CASSTDRTYGYTF. In DNA form, the CDR3 reads TGCGCCAGCAGTACCGACAGGACGTATGGCTACACCTTC.